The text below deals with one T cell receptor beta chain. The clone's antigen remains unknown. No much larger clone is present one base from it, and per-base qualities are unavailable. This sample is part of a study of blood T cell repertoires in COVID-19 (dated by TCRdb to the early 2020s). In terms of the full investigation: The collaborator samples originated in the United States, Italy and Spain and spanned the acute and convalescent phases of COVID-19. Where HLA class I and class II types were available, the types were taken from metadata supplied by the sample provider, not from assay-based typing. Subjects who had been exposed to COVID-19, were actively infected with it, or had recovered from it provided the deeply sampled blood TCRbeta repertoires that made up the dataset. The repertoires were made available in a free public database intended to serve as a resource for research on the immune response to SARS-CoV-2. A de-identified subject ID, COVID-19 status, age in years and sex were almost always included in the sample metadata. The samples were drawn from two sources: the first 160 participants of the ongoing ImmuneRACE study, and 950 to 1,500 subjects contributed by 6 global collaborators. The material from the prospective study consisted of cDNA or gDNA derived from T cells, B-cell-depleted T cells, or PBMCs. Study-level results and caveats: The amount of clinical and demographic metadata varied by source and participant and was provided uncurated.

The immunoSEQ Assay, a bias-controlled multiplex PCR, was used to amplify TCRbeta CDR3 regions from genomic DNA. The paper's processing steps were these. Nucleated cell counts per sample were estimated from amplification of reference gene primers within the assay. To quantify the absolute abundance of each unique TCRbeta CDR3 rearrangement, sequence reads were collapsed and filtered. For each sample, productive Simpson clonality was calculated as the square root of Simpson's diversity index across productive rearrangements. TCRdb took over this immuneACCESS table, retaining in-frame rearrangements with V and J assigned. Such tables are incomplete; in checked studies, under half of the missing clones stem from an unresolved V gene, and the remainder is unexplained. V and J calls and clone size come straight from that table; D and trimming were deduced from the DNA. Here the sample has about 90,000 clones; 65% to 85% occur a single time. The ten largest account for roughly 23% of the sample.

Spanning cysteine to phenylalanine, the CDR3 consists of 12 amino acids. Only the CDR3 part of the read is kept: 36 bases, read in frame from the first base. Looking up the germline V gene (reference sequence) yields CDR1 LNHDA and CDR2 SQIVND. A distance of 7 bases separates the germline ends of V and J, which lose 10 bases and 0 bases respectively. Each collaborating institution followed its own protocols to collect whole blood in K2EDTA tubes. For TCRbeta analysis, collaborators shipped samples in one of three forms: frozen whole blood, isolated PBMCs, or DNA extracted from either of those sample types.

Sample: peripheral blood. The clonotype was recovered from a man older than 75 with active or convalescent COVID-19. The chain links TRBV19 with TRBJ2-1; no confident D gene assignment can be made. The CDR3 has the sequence CATDSSYNEQFF. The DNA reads TGTGCCACTGATAGCTCCTACAATGAGCAGTTCTTC.